This is a list of T cell receptor beta chains from one sample in a study of beta chain features in type 1 diabetes. The protocol was immunoSEQ multiplex PCR, while the TCRdb copy is restricted to in-frame clones and leaves out a portion. The profile shows 95,000 to 150,000 clones, around 17% of them singletons. What was sequenced was central memory CD4+ T cells from blood. Receptors were obtained from a young man with type 1 diabetes. CDR3s include the opening cysteine and the closing phenylalanine or tryptophan. A D gene is named only where the DNA matches it firmly. Rows may omit the clone size; those that give it use once, few, many or a size class.

abundance: .; j_gene: TRBJ1-6; d_gene: .; v_gene: TRBV9; CDR3nt: TGTGCCAGCAGCGCCCTACAGGGTTCACCCCTCCACTTT; CDR3aa: CASSALQGSPLHF
abundance: .; j_gene: TRBJ2-1; d_gene: .; v_gene: TRBV28; CDR3nt: TGTGCCAGCAACGAGGGGCTTGAGCAGTTCTTC; CDR3aa: CASNEGLEQFF
abundance: few; j_gene: TRBJ2-2; d_gene: .; v_gene: TRBV5-4; CDR3nt: TGTGCCAGCAGCTCTGTTACCGGGGAGCTGTTTTTT; CDR3aa: CASSSVTGELFF
abundance: few; j_gene: TRBJ1-1; d_gene: TRBD1; v_gene: TRBV5-4; CDR3nt: TGTGCCAGCAGCTATTCACAGGGGACCCCTGAAGCTTTCTTT; CDR3aa: CASSYSQGTPEAFF
abundance: .; j_gene: TRBJ2-5; d_gene: .; v_gene: TRBV28; CDR3nt: TGTGCCAGCAGTTTAGGAGGTGCGGAGACCCAGTACTTC; CDR3aa: CASSLGGAETQYF
abundance: few; j_gene: TRBJ2-7; d_gene: .; v_gene: TRBV6-5; CDR3nt: TGTGCCAGCAGTTACTCGTCGGAGGGTGGCTACGAGCAGTACTTC; CDR3aa: CASSYSSEGGYEQYF
abundance: few; j_gene: TRBJ2-1; d_gene: .; v_gene: TRBV7-2; CDR3nt: TGTGCCAGTCTGCCGCCGAGTAACTACAATGAGCAGTTCTTC; CDR3aa: CASLPPSNYNEQFF
abundance: .; j_gene: TRBJ1-1; d_gene: TRBD1; v_gene: TRBV5-1; CDR3nt: TGCGCCAGCAGCCCTACAGGGGGGAACACTGAAGCTTTCTTT; CDR3aa: CASSPTGGNTEAFF
abundance: few; j_gene: TRBJ2-3; d_gene: .; v_gene: TRBV7-2; CDR3nt: TGTGCCAGCAGCTTACAGGGGTCCAGGACAGATACGCAGTATTTT; CDR3aa: CASSLQGSRTDTQYF
abundance: few; j_gene: TRBJ2-5; d_gene: .; v_gene: TRBV10-1; CDR3nt: TGCGCCAGCAGCGGGACTGTCCAAGAGACCCAGTACTTC; CDR3aa: CASSGTVQETQYF
abundance: few; j_gene: TRBJ1-1; d_gene: .; v_gene: TRBV4-2; CDR3nt: TGTGCCAGCAGCCAAGGTGGTAAGGGACCGAACACTGAAGCTTTCTTT; CDR3aa: CASSQGGKGPNTEAFF
abundance: .; j_gene: TRBJ2-7; d_gene: .; v_gene: TRBV28; CDR3nt: TGTGCCAGCAGCCACTACCAGCAGTACTTC; CDR3aa: CASSHYQQYF
abundance: .; j_gene: TRBJ1-1; d_gene: TRBD1; v_gene: TRBV27; CDR3nt: TGTGCCAGCAGTTTCGCAGGGGGAAGGACTGAAGCTTTCTTT; CDR3aa: CASSFAGGRTEAFF
abundance: .; j_gene: TRBJ2-1; d_gene: TRBD2; v_gene: TRBV6-5; CDR3nt: TGTGCCAGCAGTTACTCTGCTAGCGGCGAGCAGTTCTTC; CDR3aa: CASSYSASGEQFF
abundance: .; j_gene: TRBJ2-1; d_gene: TRBD2; v_gene: TRBV4-3; CDR3nt: TGCGCCAGCAGCCAAGGGCGGGGGGAATACAATGAGCAGTTCTTC; CDR3aa: CASSQGRGEYNEQFF
abundance: .; j_gene: TRBJ2-2; d_gene: TRBD2; v_gene: TRBV4-2; CDR3nt: TGTGCCAGCAGCGACCTGGCGGGGGGCCGGATCGGGGAGCTGTTTTTT; CDR3aa: CASSDLAGGRIGELFF
abundance: few; j_gene: TRBJ1-4; d_gene: .; v_gene: TRBV7-2; CDR3nt: TGTGCCAGCAGCTTTCAGGCGCGGCAAGGTGAAAAACTGTTTTTT; CDR3aa: CASSFQARQGEKLFF